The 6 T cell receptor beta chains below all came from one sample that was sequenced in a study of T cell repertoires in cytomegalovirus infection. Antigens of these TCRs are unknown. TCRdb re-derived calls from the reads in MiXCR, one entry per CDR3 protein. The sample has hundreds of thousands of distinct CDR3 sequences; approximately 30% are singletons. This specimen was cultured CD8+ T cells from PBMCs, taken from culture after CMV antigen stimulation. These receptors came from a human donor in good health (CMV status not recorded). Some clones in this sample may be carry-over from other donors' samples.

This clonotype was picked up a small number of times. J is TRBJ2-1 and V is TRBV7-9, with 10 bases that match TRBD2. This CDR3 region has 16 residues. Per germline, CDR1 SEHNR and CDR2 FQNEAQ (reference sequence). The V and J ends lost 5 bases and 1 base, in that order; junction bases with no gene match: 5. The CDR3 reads CASSVPSGGSYNEQFF. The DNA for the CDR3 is TGTGCCAGCAGCGTTCCTAGCGGGGGATCCTACAATGAGCAGTTCTTC.

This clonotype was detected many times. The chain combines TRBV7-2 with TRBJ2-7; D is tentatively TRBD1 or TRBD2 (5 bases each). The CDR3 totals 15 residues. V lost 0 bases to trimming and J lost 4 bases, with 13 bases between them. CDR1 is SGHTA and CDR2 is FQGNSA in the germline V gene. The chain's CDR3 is CASSLARGTTYEQYF. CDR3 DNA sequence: TGTGCCAGCAGCTTAGCGAGGGGAACTACTTACGAGCAGTACTTC.

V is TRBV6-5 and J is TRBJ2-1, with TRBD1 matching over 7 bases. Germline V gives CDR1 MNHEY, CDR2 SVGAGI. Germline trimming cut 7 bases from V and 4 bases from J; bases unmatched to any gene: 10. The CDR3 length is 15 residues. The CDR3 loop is CASTLQGPHYNEQFF. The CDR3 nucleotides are TGTGCCAGCACCCTACAGGGGCCTCATTACAATGAGCAGTTCTTC.

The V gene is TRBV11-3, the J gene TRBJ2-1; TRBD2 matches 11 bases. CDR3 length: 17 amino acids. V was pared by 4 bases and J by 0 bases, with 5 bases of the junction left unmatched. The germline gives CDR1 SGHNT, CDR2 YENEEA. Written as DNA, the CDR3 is TGTGCCAGCAGCTCAGATACTAGCGGGGGCTCCTACAATGAGCAGTTCTTC. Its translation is CASSSDTSGGSYNEQFF. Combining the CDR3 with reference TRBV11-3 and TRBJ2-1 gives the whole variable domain EAGVVQSPRYKIIEKKQPVAFWCNPISGHNTLYWYLQNLGQGPELLIRYENEEAVDDSQLPKDRFSAERLKGVDSTLKIQPAELGDSAVYLCASSSDTSGGSYNEQFFGPGTRLTVL.

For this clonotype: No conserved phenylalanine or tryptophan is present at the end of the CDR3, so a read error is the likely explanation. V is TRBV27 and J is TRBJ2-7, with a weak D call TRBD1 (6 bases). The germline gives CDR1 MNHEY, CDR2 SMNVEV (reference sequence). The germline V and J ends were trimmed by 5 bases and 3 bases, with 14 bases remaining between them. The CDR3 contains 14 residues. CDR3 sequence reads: CASSPRGASYEQYL. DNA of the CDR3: TGTGCCAGCAGTCCCAGGGGTGCGAGCTACGAGCAGTACTTG.

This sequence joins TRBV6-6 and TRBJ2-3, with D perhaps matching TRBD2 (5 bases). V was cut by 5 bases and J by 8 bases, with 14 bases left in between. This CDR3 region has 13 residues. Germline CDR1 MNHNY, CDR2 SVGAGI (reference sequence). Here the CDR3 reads CASSVRGLGTQYF. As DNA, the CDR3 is TGTGCCAGCAGTGTACGGGGTCTAGGTACGCAGTATTTT.